These 21 T cell receptor beta chains were all obtained from the same sample, sequenced in a study of T cell responses to AZD1222 COVID-19 vaccine. Produced via immunoSEQ multiplex PCR; TCRdb's table is partial and in-frame only. The sample yields about 44,000 clones, around 82% seen once. The starting material was peripheral blood, obtained on day 0 of AZD1222 vaccination. These receptors all come from an adult in good health.

On this clone itself: The same CDR3 arises from other DNA sequences in this sample as well. The chain carries TRBV7-3 and TRBJ1-1; no firm D call. CDR1 is SGHTA, CDR2 FQGTGA, per germline. The CDR3 is made up of 13 amino acids. V gave up 1 base and J gave up 5 bases, with 8 bases separating them. CDR3 sequence: CASSLNRNTEAFF. The CDR3 DNA is TGTGCCAGCAGCTTAAACAGAAATACTGAAGCTTTCTTT.

V gene TRBV5-8 combines with J gene TRBJ1-4; 9 bases fit TRBD1. The germline V gene has CDR1 SGHTS and CDR2 YDEGEE. There are 16 residues in the CDR3. J was trimmed by 8 bases and V by 4 bases; bases with no gene match: 12. For the CDR3, the DNA is TGTGCCAGCAGCCCGAACCGGGACAGGGACGAAGAAAAACTGTTTTTT. Protein sequence: CASSPNRDRDEEKLFF. The full variable domain, with the rest looked up from reference TRBV5-8 and TRBJ1-4, is EAGVTQSPTHLIKTRGQQATLRCSPISGHTSVYWYQQALGLGLQFLLWYDEGEERNRGNFPPRFSGRQFPNYSSELNVNALELEDSALYLCASSPNRDRDEEKLFFGSGTQLSVL.

In its sample, this clone was seen once. The chain uses TRBV5-1 and TRBJ2-7; TRBD1 matches 12 bases. The CDR3 runs to 18 residues. Germline V CDR1 and CDR2: SGHRS, YFSETQ. With V trimmed by 0 bases and J by 0 bases, 7 bases remained unmatched. DNA of the CDR3: TGCGCCAGCAGCTTGGGGGACAGGGGGCTACCCAGCTCCTACGAGCAGTACTTC. Translation: CASSLGDRGLPSSYEQYF.

The V and J genes are TRBV12-3 or TRBV12-4 and TRBJ1-1; 7 bases map to TRBD1. The trim removed 6 bases at V and 8 bases at J, leaving 9 bases unmatched. The CDR3 spans 13 residues. CDR3: CASRFNRDSEAFF. DNA for the CDR3: TGTGCCAGCAGATTTAACCGGGACAGCGAAGCTTTCTTT.

The chain employs TRBV7-2 and TRBJ2-7; TRBD2 aligns across 11 bases. This CDR3 comprises 15 residues. From germline, CDR1 is SGHTA and CDR2 FQGNSA. Losses at the gene ends were 0 bases for V and 5 bases for J; bases not matched to a gene: 3. The CDR3: CASSLAGTSGHEQYF. CDR3 DNA: TGTGCCAGCAGCTTAGCCGGGACTAGCGGCCACGAGCAGTACTTC.

This rearrangement joins TRBV10-3 to TRBJ2-7, with D possibly matching TRBD2 (5 bases). The CDR3 spans 13 residues. V lost 6 bases and J lost 0, with 9 bases in between. CDR1 is ENHRY, CDR2 SYGVKD, per germline. This CDR3 reads CAISRGLSYEQYF. In DNA, the CDR3 is TGTGCCATCAGCCGAGGACTCTCCTACGAGCAGTACTTC.

J is TRBJ1-2 and V is TRBV6-5; D may be TRBD1 (5 bases). The CDR3 loop spans 14 amino acids. Looked up from germline, CDR1 is MNHEY and CDR2 is SVGAGI. Trimming cost V 4 bases and J 9 bases, with 18 bases left between them. CDR3 sequence reads: CASSSTGRPSRYTF. In nucleotides, the CDR3 is TGTGCCAGCAGTTCGACGGGACGACCAAGCCGCTACACCTTC.

The chain carries TRBV12-5 and TRBJ2-5; D gene uncertain. Germline V CDR1 and CDR2: LGHNT, FRNRAP. This CDR3 spans 15 amino acids. V shed 1 base and J shed 3 bases, with 12 bases lying between them. The CDR3 is CASGLGLLEEETQYF. In nucleotides, the CDR3 is TGTGCTAGTGGTTTGGGGCTTTTGGAAGAAGAGACCCAGTACTTC.

The gene calls are TRBV9 and TRBJ1-2, with 10 nucleotides matching TRBD1. Germline lookup yields CDR1 SGDLS and CDR2 YYNGEE. Unmatched junction bases numbered 2, after V lost 0 bases and J lost 3 bases. The CDR3 spans 15 residues. The CDR3 is CASSVGQGADYGYTF. The CDR3 nucleotides are TGTGCCAGCAGCGTAGGACAGGGGGCGGACTATGGCTACACCTTC.

The chain has TRBV10-3 and TRBJ1-1, with D unclear. This CDR3 is 12 amino acids long. V shed 11 bases and J shed 0 bases, with 10 bases lying between them. Looked up from germline, CDR1 is ENHRY and CDR2 is SYGVKD. CDR3 residues: CACGGMNTEAFF. The CDR3 DNA reads TGTGCCTGCGGAGGGATGAACACTGAAGCTTTCTTT.

V is TRBV3-1 (or the pseudogene TRBV3-2) and J is TRBJ1-1, with D perhaps matching TRBD1 (5 bases). The CDR3 sequence is 14 residues long. Trimming stripped 5 bases from V and 3 bases from J, with 13 bases between. Germline assignment: CDR1 LGHDT and CDR2 YNNKEL (reference sequence). The CDR3 region has the DNA TGTGCCAGCAGCAAAGGGGCGGGGGACACTGAAGCTTTCTTT. Amino acids: CASSKGAGDTEAFF.

The CDR3 region is CATSGGRNDGTNEKLFF. Written as DNA, the CDR3 is TGTGCCACCAGTGGGGGTCGCAATGATGGAACTAATGAAAAACTGTTTTTT. V gene TRBV24-1 combines with J gene TRBJ1-4; D is undetermined. CDR1 is KGHDR, CDR2 SFDVKD, per germline. The CDR3 has 17 amino acids. With 5 bases removed from V and 1 base from J, the gap between germline ends came to 16 bases.

The sample holds one count of this clone. The CDR3 nucleotides are TGTGCCAGCAGCGGGGCCTTTAATTCACCCCTCCACTTT. Residues: CASSGAFNSPLHF. The chain combines TRBV9 with TRBJ1-6; no firm D call. The CDR3 is made up of 13 amino acids. The V end lost 3 bases, the J end lost 6 bases, and 7 bases lay between the germline ends. CDR1 is SGDLS, CDR2 YYNGEE, per germline.

The genes are TRBV3-1 (or the pseudogene TRBV3-2) and TRBJ2-7, with 8 bases fitting TRBD1. The CDR3 runs 16 residues. In germline, CDR1 is LGHDT, CDR2 YNNKEL (reference sequence). V trimming: 3 bases; J trimming: 0 bases; junction bases outside the gene matches: 7. In DNA form, the CDR3 reads TGTGCCAGCAGCCAGTCGACAGGGGCGAGCTCCTACGAGCAGTACTTC. Its translation is CASSQSTGASSYEQYF.

This rearrangement joins TRBV19 to TRBJ1-1; TRBD1 matches at 8 bases. The CDR3 covers 15 residues. J lost 1 base, V lost 8 bases, and 9 bases had no gene match. Germline lookup yields CDR1 LNHDA and CDR2 SQIVND (reference sequence). DNA of the CDR3: TGTGCCAGTGGCCGGACAGGGAGAGGGAACACTGAAGCTTTCTTT. Amino acids: CASGRTGRGNTEAFF. Filled out from reference TRBV19 and TRBJ1-1, the complete variable domain reads DGGITQSPKYLFRKEGQNVTLSCEQNLNHDAMYWYRQDPGQGLRLIYYSQIVNDFQKGDIAEGYSVSREKKESFPLTVTSAQKNPTAFYLCASGRTGRGNTEAFFGQGTRLTVV.

CDR3 residues: CASREANQPQHF. In nucleotides, the CDR3 is TGTGCCAGCAGGGAGGCTAATCAGCCCCAGCATTTT. This sequence joins TRBV12-3 or TRBV12-4 and TRBJ1-5, with D unresolved. The CDR3 is made up of 12 amino acids. Trimming shortened V by 6 bases and J by 4 bases, and 7 bases separated the two germline ends.

The chain combines TRBV3-1 (or the pseudogene TRBV3-2) with TRBJ2-5; perhaps TRBD2 as D (5 bases). Per germline, CDR1 LGHDT and CDR2 YNNKEL (reference sequence). V gave up 3 bases and J gave up 7 bases, with 12 bases separating them. The CDR3 contains 13 residues. The CDR3 nucleotides are TGTGCCAGCAGCCACCGGGTCCGGGGGACCCAGTACTTC. Its translation: CASSHRVRGTQYF.

This rearrangement joins TRBV5-5 to TRBJ1-2; D may be TRBD1 (6 bases). The ends were cut back, 0 bases at V and 8 bases at J, with 11 bases in the middle. Looked up from germline, CDR1 is SGHKS and CDR2 is YYEKEE (reference sequence). The CDR3 spans 13 residues. The DNA of the CDR3 is TGTGCCAGCAGCTTGGGGGGGCGCGACGGCTACACCTTC. Translated, it gives CASSLGGRDGYTF.

The chain carries TRBV24-1 and TRBJ1-3, with 8 nucleotides matching TRBD1. Trimming removed 4 bases from V and 2 bases from J; junction bases left unmatched: 3. The CDR3 contains 15 residues. The germline CDR1 and CDR2 sequences are KGHDR and SFDVKD. DNA for the CDR3: TGTGCCACCAGTGACCCGACAGGGGCTGGAAACACCATATATTTT. Translation gives CATSDPTGAGNTIYF.

The genes are TRBV29-1 and TRBJ1-5; D remains ambiguous. Germline CDR1 is SQVTM and CDR2 is ANQGSEA. The CDR3 is 9 amino acids. The V gene lost 5 bases and the J gene lost 7 bases, with 3 bases spanning the gap. CDR3 residues: CSVPQPQHF. The CDR3 DNA is TGCAGCGTTCCCCAGCCCCAGCATTTT.

The chain uses TRBV10-2 and TRBJ2-2, with TRBD2 as a possible D gene (6 bases). The V gene lost 5 bases and the J gene lost 5 bases, with 12 bases spanning the gap. Germline V gives CDR1 WSHSY, CDR2 SAAADI. The CDR3 length is 14 residues. The chain's CDR3 is CASSSSAATGELFF. As DNA, the CDR3 is TGCGCCAGCAGTTCTAGCGCTGCAACCGGGGAGCTGTTTTTT.